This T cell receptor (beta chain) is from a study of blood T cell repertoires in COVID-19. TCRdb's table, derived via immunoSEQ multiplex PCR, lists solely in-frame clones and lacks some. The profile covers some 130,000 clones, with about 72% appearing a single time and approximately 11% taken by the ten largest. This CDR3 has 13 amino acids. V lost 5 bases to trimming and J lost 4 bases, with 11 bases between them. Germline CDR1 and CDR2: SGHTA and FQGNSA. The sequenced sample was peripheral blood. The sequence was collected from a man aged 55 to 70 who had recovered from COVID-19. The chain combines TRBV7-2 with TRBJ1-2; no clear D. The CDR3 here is CASSETSVYGYTF. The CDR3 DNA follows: TGTGCCAGCAGCGAGACATCAGTCTATGGCTACACCTTC.